These 28 T cell receptor beta chains were sequenced from one sample in a study of blood T cell repertoires in COVID-19. Here immunoSEQ multiplex PCR was the method, and the copy in TCRdb shows in-frame clones only, minus some. This repertoire shows approximately 330,000 clones, around 86% found once; its top ten account for roughly 4%. The sequenced sample was PBMCs or T cells enriched from blood (not recorded which). The source of these receptors is a woman between 40 and 55 years old with acute COVID-19.

V usage is TRBV9 and J usage is TRBJ1-2; TRBD1 matches at 7 bases. Germline loops: CDR1 SGDLS, CDR2 YYNGEE. CDR3 length: 15 amino acids. Trimming cost V 3 bases and J 8 bases; bases outside gene matches: 13. CDR3 amino acids: CASSGTGAIAGGYTF. The CDR3 coding sequence is TGTGCCAGCAGCGGGACAGGCGCGATCGCTGGGGGCTACACCTTC.

This chain joins TRBV14 and TRBJ1-2; TRBD1 matches at 7 bases. Germline CDR1 SGHDN, CDR2 FVKESK. Trimming cost V 4 bases and J 0 bases; bases outside gene matches: 5. This CDR3 has 15 residues. The CDR3 spells CASSRTGASNYGYTF. The CDR3 region has the DNA TGTGCCAGCAGCCGAACAGGGGCCTCTAACTATGGCTACACCTTC.

The chain is built from TRBV5-1 and TRBJ2-7; TRBD1 matches at 9 bases. V dropped 4 bases and J dropped 7; count of bases not matched to a gene: 12. Germline CDR1 reads SGHRS; CDR2 reads YFSETQ. The CDR3 is made up of 15 amino acids. The CDR3 DNA follows: TGCGCCAGCAGCGTTAGCCTACAGGGGGCGGGGGAGCAGTACTTC. It is translated as CASSVSLQGAGEQYF.

This sequence joins TRBV19 and TRBJ1-2; the match to TRBD1 covers 10 bases. CDR3 length: 14 amino acids. The V gene end was trimmed by 5 bases and the J gene end by 7 bases; junction bases not matched to a gene: 7. Looked up from germline, CDR1 is LNHDA and CDR2 is SQIVND (reference sequence). The CDR3 spells CASSPWTGGSGYTF. In DNA form, the CDR3 reads TGTGCCAGTAGTCCGTGGACAGGGGGAAGTGGCTACACCTTC.

The chain has TRBV7-3 and TRBJ1-1, with D perhaps matching TRBD1 (6 bases). Germline V gene lookup returns CDR1 SGHTA and CDR2 FQGTGA. This CDR3 spans 15 amino acids. V lost 3 bases and J lost 5, with 16 bases in between. CDR3 residues: CASSLAPTGRTEAFF. The DNA of the CDR3 is TGTGCCAGCAGCTTGGCCCCAACAGGGCGGACTGAAGCTTTCTTT. The variable domain in full, completed from reference TRBV7-3 and TRBJ1-1, reads GAGVSQTPSNKVTEKGKYVELRCDPISGHTALYWYRQSLGQGPEFLIYFQGTGAADDSGLPNDRFFAVRPEGSVSTLKIQRTERGDSAVYLCASSLAPTGRTEAFFGQGTRLTVV.

The chain carries TRBV3-1 (or the pseudogene TRBV3-2) and TRBJ2-4, with D possibly being TRBD1 (5 bases). V lost 1 base to trimming and J lost 1 base, with 17 bases between them. This CDR3 comprises 18 residues. Germline V lookup: CDR1 LGHDT, CDR2 YNNKEL (reference sequence). The CDR3 nucleotides are TGTGCCAGCAGCCAAGGGGGCGGTGGGGCCAGGGCCAAAAACATTCAGTACTTC. Protein sequence: CASSQGGGGARAKNIQYF.

The J gene is TRBJ1-4, the V gene TRBV6-4; TRBD1 aligns across 9 bases. Germline V CDR1 and CDR2: MRHNA, SNTAGT. Trimming took 0 bases from V and 8 from J; bases not matched to a gene: 4. The CDR3 totals 15 residues. The CDR3 nucleotides read TGTGCCAGCAGTGACTCGGAACAGGGGGCAGAAAAACTGTTTTTT. Amino acids: CASSDSEQGAEKLFF.

The V gene is TRBV9, the J gene TRBJ2-2; D might be TRBD1 (6 bases). The germline gives CDR1 SGDLS, CDR2 YYNGEE. The CDR3 is made up of 15 amino acids. Trimming shortened V by 3 bases and J by 1 base, and 10 bases separated the two germline ends. CDR3 sequence (DNA): TGTGCCAGCAGCGCATGGACAGAGAACACCGGGGAGCTGTTTTTT. Protein: CASSAWTENTGELFF.

The count of this clone is one. This chain connects TRBV7-2 to TRBJ1-1; 9 nucleotides line up with TRBD1. This CDR3 is built from 15 residues. Trimming took 5 bases from V and 5 from J; bases not matched to a gene: 9. Germline values: CDR1 SGHTA, CDR2 FQGNSA. CDR3: CASSRLTGGRTEAFF. The CDR3 DNA is TGTGCCAGCAGCAGACTGACAGGGGGAAGGACTGAAGCTTTCTTT.

This chain's CDR3 is CASSLAGDSPTQYF. The CDR3 region has the DNA TGTGCCAGCAGCTTGGCCGGGGACAGTCCGACCCAGTACTTC. The chain uses TRBV5-5 and TRBJ2-5; TRBD1 matches at 7 bases. The trim removed 0 bases at V and 7 bases at J, leaving 6 bases unmatched. The CDR3 spans 14 residues. Germline V gene data show CDR1 as SGHKS and CDR2 as YYEKEE (reference sequence).

The DNA for the CDR3 is TGTGCCACCCGGACAGGGCGCGAGCAGTACTTC. Translation gives CATRTGREQYF. The V gene is TRBV28, the J gene TRBJ2-7, with TRBD1 identical over 8 bases. The V gene's germline CDR1 is MDHEN and CDR2 SYDVKM. Trimming took 10 bases from V and 6 from J; bases not matched to a gene: 5. This CDR3 spans 11 amino acids.

The chain employs TRBV19 and TRBJ1-1; no clear D. V shed 0 bases and J shed 3 bases, with 20 bases lying between them. The germline V gene encodes CDR1 LNHDA and CDR2 SQIVND (reference sequence). The CDR3 has 18 amino acids. CDR3 sequence: CASSIDHSAAGRYTEAFF. The CDR3 coding sequence is TGTGCCAGTAGTATAGATCATTCAGCGGCAGGACGGTACACTGAAGCTTTCTTT.

CDR3 sequence: CASNPRGLSTGELFF. DNA for the CDR3: TGTGCCAGCAATCCCAGGGGCCTCAGCACCGGGGAGCTGTTTTTT. The rearrangement links TRBV7-8 to TRBJ2-2; tentatively, D is TRBD1 (6 bases). Trimming took 7 bases from V and 4 from J, leaving 16 bases between them. The CDR3 is made up of 15 amino acids. The germline V gene has CDR1 SGHVS and CDR2 FQNEAQ.

The chain has TRBV15 and TRBJ2-7, with 10 bases that match TRBD2. Germline-derived CDR1 and CDR2 are LNHNV and YYDKDF (reference sequence). This CDR3 comprises 15 residues. J gave up 2 bases and V 1 base, and 2 bases lay outside the gene matches. The CDR3 DNA reads TGTGCCACCAGCAGAGTCCTAGCGGGGGCCTACGAGCAGTACTTC. This translates into CATSRVLAGAYEQYF.

The rearrangement uses TRBV19 and TRBJ1-2; 12 bases match TRBD1. Unmatched junction bases numbered 8, after V lost 5 bases and J lost 7 bases. This CDR3 has 15 amino acids. Germline V lookup: CDR1 LNHDA, CDR2 SQIVND (reference sequence). CDR3: CASSFGGTGGRGYTF. The CDR3 nucleotides are TGTGCCAGTAGTTTTGGTGGGACAGGGGGCCGTGGCTACACCTTC.

This clone was observed once. The chain carries TRBV5-1 and TRBJ2-1; 11 bases are shared with TRBD2. The CDR3 consists of 18 residues. V trimming: 4 bases; J trimming: 7 bases; junction bases outside the gene matches: 16. Germline-derived CDR1 and CDR2 are SGHRS and YFSETQ. The CDR3 DNA is TGCGCCAGCAGCCTTAAATTAAACCTGCTAGCGGGAGGAAATGAGCAGTTCTTC. Protein sequence: CASSLKLNLLAGGNEQFF.

This sequence joins TRBV12-3 or TRBV12-4 and TRBJ1-6; D is perhaps TRBD1 (5 bases). Deletions cut 6 bases from V and 15 bases from J, with 12 bases between. The CDR3 consists of 11 residues. The CDR3 bases are TGTGCCAGCAGCCTTACAGGACACCTCCACTTT. Protein sequence: CASSLTGHLHF.

This clone came up once. The chain uses TRBV28 and TRBJ1-5, with D possibly TRBD1 on 5 matching bases. The length of the CDR3 is 17 residues. Per germline, CDR1 MDHEN and CDR2 SYDVKM. V lost 2 bases and J lost 2, with 16 bases in between. Here the CDR3 reads CASSLGGSHWGNQPQHF. CDR3 coding DNA: TGTGCCAGCAGTTTAGGGGGGAGCCACTGGGGCAATCAGCCCCAGCATTTT. The full variable domain, completed using reference TRBV28 and TRBJ1-5, is DVKVTQSSRYLVKRTGEKVFLECVQDMDHENMFWYRQDPGLGLRLIYFSYDVKMKEKGDIPEGYSVSREKKERFSLILESASTNQTSMYLCASSLGGSHWGNQPQHFGDGTRLSIL.

This clone has a single count. The J gene is TRBJ2-2, the V gene TRBV4-1; 11 nucleotides line up with TRBD2. Losses at the gene ends were 2 bases for V and 2 bases for J; bases not matched to a gene: 10. This CDR3 contains 19 residues. Germline-derived CDR1 and CDR2 are MGHRA and YSYEKL. CDR3: CASSQPLAGAHYNTGELFF. CDR3 nucleotides: TGCGCCAGCAGCCAACCACTAGCGGGGGCCCATTATAACACCGGGGAGCTGTTTTTT.

To note about this clone: At one of its ends the junction is not consistent with the germline gene, which may arise from a read error. The chain is built from TRBV7-9 and TRBJ2-7, with 8 bases identical to TRBD2. The CDR3 loop spans 12 amino acids. The germline V gene has CDR1 SEHNR and CDR2 FQNEAQ (reference sequence). CDR3 protein: CASSLESSGSSF. Here the CDR3 DNA reads TGTGCCAGCAGCTTAGAGTCTAGCGGGTCGAGCTTC. Combining the CDR3 with reference TRBV7-9 and TRBJ2-7 gives the whole variable domain DTGVSQNPRHKITKRGQNVTFRCDPISEHNRLYWYRQTLGQGPEFLTYFQNEAQLEKSRLLSDRFSAERPKGSFSTLEIQRTEQGDSAMYLCASSLESSGSSFGPGTRLTVT.

This chain links TRBV7-3 with TRBJ2-7, with 8 bases fitting TRBD1. CDR1 is SGHTA, CDR2 FQGTGA, per germline. The CDR3 sequence is 15 residues long. V lost 1 base, J lost 3 bases, and 5 bases stayed unmatched. CDR3 residues: CASSLIGGQVYEQYF. In DNA form, the CDR3 reads TGTGCCAGCAGCTTAATAGGGGGACAGGTCTACGAGCAGTACTTC.

The chain recombines TRBV24-1 with TRBJ2-5; TRBD1 agrees at 7 bases. V gave up 4 bases and J gave up 5 bases; unmatched junction bases: 9. CDR1 is KGHDR, CDR2 SFDVKD, per germline. This CDR3 has 15 amino acids. The CDR3 sequence: CATSETEGAGETQYF. The CDR3 region has the DNA TGTGCCACCAGTGAAACTGAGGGGGCAGGGGAGACCCAGTACTTC.

This chain joins TRBV19 and TRBJ1-5; D remains unclear. The CDR3 is 15 amino acids. The V end was cut by 3 bases, the J end by 1 base, with 10 bases between. Germline V gene lookup returns CDR1 LNHDA and CDR2 SQIVND (reference sequence). CDR3 nucleotide sequence: TGTGCCAGTAGTATTCTTTCGGGAAGCAATCAGCCCCAGCATTTT. Translating gives CASSILSGSNQPQHF.

The chain joins TRBV5-4 to TRBJ2-5; the match to TRBD1 covers 9 bases. This CDR3 contains 15 residues. V lost 2 bases to trimming and J lost 5 bases; unmatched junction nucleotides: 7. In germline, CDR1 is SGHNT, CDR2 YYREEE (reference sequence). CDR3: CASSLGTGREETQYF. For the CDR3, the DNA is TGTGCCAGCAGCTTAGGGACAGGGCGGGAGGAGACCCAGTACTTC.

This chain uses TRBV4-1 with TRBJ2-5; D is ambiguous. V was cut by 4 bases and J by 5 bases, with 11 bases left in between. This CDR3 has 13 residues. Looked up from germline, CDR1 is MGHRA and CDR2 is YSYEKL. The CDR3, as DNA: TGCGCCAGCAGCCCCCCGTCCCCCGAGACCCAGTACTTC. This translates into CASSPPSPETQYF.

The chain employs TRBV9 and TRBJ2-1, with D perhaps matching TRBD1 (6 bases). CDR1 SGDLS and CDR2 YYNGEE come from the germline V gene. This CDR3 is 15 amino acids long. Trimming took off 3 bases at V and 4 bases at J, with 14 bases between the two ends. In nucleotides, the CDR3 is TGTGCCAGCAGCGCCGGACAGAGAGGGTACAATGAGCAGTTCTTC. Translation: CASSAGQRGYNEQFF.

CDR3 region: CASSFISGVVTGELFF. Here the CDR3 DNA reads TGTGCCAGCAGCTTCATCTCAGGGGTAGTCACCGGGGAGCTGTTTTTT. This chain links TRBV5-5 with TRBJ2-2; possibly TRBD1 for D (6 bases). V shed 2 bases and J shed 4 bases, with 15 bases lying between them. This CDR3 region has 16 residues. From germline, CDR1 is SGHKS and CDR2 YYEKEE (reference sequence).

J is TRBJ1-6 and V is TRBV3-1 (or the pseudogene TRBV3-2); 10 nucleotides agree with TRBD1. The CDR3 totals 16 residues. Per the germline V gene, CDR1 is LGHDT and CDR2 is YNNKEL (reference sequence). V lost 4 bases to trimming and J lost 11 bases; unmatched junction nucleotides: 11. The CDR3 loop is CASSPRDRGNRTPLHF. The CDR3 DNA follows: TGTGCCAGCAGCCCGAGGGACAGGGGTAATAGGACACCCCTCCACTTT.